These 16 T cell receptor beta chains came from one sample sequenced in a study of cytomegalovirus exposure and HLA in healthy donors. Assay: immunoSEQ multiplex PCR; the TCRdb copy retains only in-frame clones and omits some. The sample has around 150,000 clones; 86% are singletons. Sequencing was done on a sample of PBMCs. These receptors all stem from a woman aged 25 to 39 in good health and CMV-seronegative.

The chain carries TRBV6-1 and TRBJ1-3; D remains unclear. The germline gives CDR1 MNHNS, CDR2 SASEGT. Trimming shortened V by 1 base and J by 0 bases, and 10 bases separated the two germline ends. The CDR3 extends over 16 amino acids. The CDR3 nucleotides are TGTGCCAGCAGTGAAGACAGCTGGCTCTCTGGAAACACCATATATTTT. This sequence encodes CASSEDSWLSGNTIYF.

The table lists this clone with a count of one. The chain couples TRBV7-9 to TRBJ2-7; 7 nucleotides line up with TRBD1. CDR1 SEHNR and CDR2 FQNEAQ come from the germline V gene (reference sequence). The junction had 9 bases not matched to a gene; V was cut back by 4 bases and J by 3 bases. The CDR3 runs to 15 residues. In nucleotides, the CDR3 is TGTGCCAGCAGCTCAGACAGGGTTTTAAACTACGAGCAGTACTTC. Translation: CASSSDRVLNYEQYF.

The CDR3, as DNA: TGTGCCAGCAGTGAAGTTTCGGCAGGGGGTACGCAGTATTTT. As protein: CASSEVSAGGTQYF. The V call is TRBV6-1, the J call TRBJ2-3; 7 nucleotides line up with TRBD1. After removal of 1 base from V and 8 bases from J, the junction contained 6 bases not matched to a gene. The CDR3 is 14 residues long. Looked up from germline, CDR1 is MNHNS and CDR2 is SASEGT.

This chain connects TRBV5-8 to TRBJ2-3, with D possibly being TRBD1 (5 bases). Germline V lookup: CDR1 SGHTS, CDR2 YDEGEE. V gave up 4 bases and J gave up 2 bases, with 17 bases separating them. The CDR3 totals 16 residues. Written as DNA, the CDR3 is TGTGCCAGCAGCCTTTCCGGCAGGGCCTCCACAGATACGCAGTATTTT. Protein sequence: CASSLSGRASTDTQYF.

The chain carries TRBV6-5 and TRBJ1-1; D gene ambiguous. Germline lookup yields CDR1 MNHEY and CDR2 SVGAGI. V dropped 1 base and J dropped 8 bases, with 8 bases sitting between them. This CDR3 comprises 12 residues. As DNA, the CDR3 is TGTGCCAGCAGTTACTTATTGGGCGAAGCTTTCTTT. Translation: CASSYLLGEAFF.

The chain has TRBV5-1 and TRBJ1-3; D not certain. Germline V gene sequence: CDR1 SGHRS, CDR2 YFSETQ. With 5 bases removed from V and 0 bases from J, the gap between germline ends came to 9 bases. The CDR3 has 14 residues. Written as DNA, the CDR3 is TGCGCCAGCAGTGCGGCAAGCTCTGGAAACACCATATATTTT. Translation: CASSAASSGNTIYF.

The rearrangement joins TRBV5-4 to TRBJ2-7; the match to TRBD1 covers 9 bases. V gave up 2 bases and J gave up 1 base; unmatched junction bases: 10. CDR1 and CDR2 (germline): SGHNT, YYREEE (reference sequence). The CDR3 runs to 17 residues. The CDR3 sequence: CASSLSPGTGKSYEQYF. The CDR3 bases are TGTGCCAGCAGCTTATCGCCGGGGACAGGGAAGTCCTACGAGCAGTACTTC.

The rearrangement uses TRBV25-1 and TRBJ1-4, with D hard to call. Germline assignment: CDR1 MGHDK and CDR2 SYGVNS. This CDR3 region has 11 residues. Trimming left V 3 bases short and J 8 bases short, with 4 bases between. The CDR3 spells CASSDREKLFF. CDR3 DNA: TGTGCCAGCAGTGATAGAGAAAAACTGTTTTTT.

This sequence joins TRBV29-1 and TRBJ2-5; D possibly corresponds to TRBD1 (5 bases). The CDR3 extends over 12 amino acids. Germline loops: CDR1 SQVTM, CDR2 ANQGSEA. Trimming cost V 5 bases and J 5 bases, with 12 bases left between them. CDR3 nucleotides: TGCAGCGTTTTACAGGTCGGGGAGACCCAGTACTTC. Translation gives CSVLQVGETQYF.

This chain connects TRBV6-1 to TRBJ2-2; D is ambiguous. The germline V gene has CDR1 MNHNS and CDR2 SASEGT. The V end was cut by 2 bases, the J end by 1 base, with 5 bases between. CDR3 length equals 14 residues. The DNA for the CDR3 is TGTGCCAGCAGTGAACAAGGGAACACCGGGGAGCTGTTTTTT. Its translation: CASSEQGNTGELFF.

This chain links TRBV27 with TRBJ2-5, with 9 bases aligning to TRBD1. After removal of 4 bases from V and 5 bases from J, the junction contained 11 bases not matched to a gene. This CDR3 has 16 amino acids. Germline V lookup: CDR1 MNHEY, CDR2 SMNVEV (reference sequence). For the CDR3, the DNA is TGTGCCAGCAGTTCCTCCTACAGGGGGCAGGGGGAGACCCAGTACTTC. It specifies CASSSSYRGQGETQYF.

V gene TRBV7-9 combines with J gene TRBJ1-1; TRBD1 agrees at 10 bases. Per germline, CDR1 SEHNR and CDR2 FQNEAQ (reference sequence). With V trimmed by 2 bases and J by 5 bases, 5 bases remained unmatched. The CDR3 totals 15 residues. CDR3 bases: TGTGCCAGCAGCTTAAGGGACAGGGGAATGACTGAAGCTTTCTTT. It is translated as CASSLRDRGMTEAFF.

This clone occurred a few times. The chain has TRBV9 and TRBJ1-4; D is unresolved. V was pared by 0 bases and J by 5 bases, with 11 bases between. Looked up from germline, CDR1 is SGDLS and CDR2 is YYNGEE. CDR3 length: 15 residues. CDR3 protein: CASSVGPGMNEKLFF. In nucleotides, the CDR3 is TGTGCCAGCAGCGTAGGGCCCGGCATGAATGAAAAACTGTTTTTT.

The rearrangement joins TRBV7-9 to TRBJ2-3, with 8 bases identical to TRBD2. The V segment lost 0 bases and the J segment 5 bases; nucleotides outside the gene matches: 13. Germline CDR1 SEHNR, CDR2 FQNEAQ (reference sequence). The CDR3 covers 18 residues. The CDR3 spells CASSLAVSGGPDGDTQYF. Written as DNA, the CDR3 is TGTGCCAGCAGCTTAGCGGTGAGCGGGGGCCCAGATGGAGATACGCAGTATTTT.

The chain uses TRBV9 and TRBJ2-6; D unresolved. The CDR3 length is 15 residues. CDR1 is SGDLS and CDR2 is YYNGEE in the germline V gene. V dropped 3 bases and J dropped 2 bases, with 9 bases sitting between them. The CDR3 coding sequence is TGTGCCAGCAGCGCTATATTACCTGGGGCCAACGTCCTGACTTTC. Amino acid sequence: CASSAILPGANVLTF.

The chain is built from TRBV5-1 and TRBJ2-1, with 10 bases lining up with TRBD2. From germline, CDR1 is SGHRS and CDR2 YFSETQ. Losses at the gene ends were 0 bases for V and 4 bases for J; bases not matched to a gene: 4. CDR3 length: 16 amino acids. The CDR3 sequence: CASSLGLAGAYNEQFF. DNA for the CDR3: TGCGCCAGCAGCTTGGGTCTAGCGGGAGCGTACAATGAGCAGTTCTTC.